This TCR beta chain was recorded in a study of shared clonotypes between healthy human individuals. In the original analysis: ImmunoSEQ gave junction-only sequences without quality scores, so filtering differed. Method: immunoSEQ multiplex PCR; TCRdb's copy keeps in-frame clones and lacks some. That table gives V, J and clone size, and the DNA gave D and trimming. Here the sample spans 750,000 to 1,000,000 clones, 90% to 95% being singletons. This clone was seen just once. CD8 cells classed as naive were CD45RO-negative and positively selected for CCR7, excluding terminally differentiated effector memory CD45RA+ cells. There are 14 residues in the CDR3. V lost 4 bases and J 4 bases, leaving 13 bases between the germline ends. Germline-derived CDR1 and CDR2 are MNHNY and SVGAGI (reference sequence).

Material for sequencing was naive CD8+ T cells sorted from blood. This clonotype originated in a young man in good health. The chain combines TRBV6-6 with TRBJ2-5; maybe TRBD2 (6 bases). The CDR3 protein is CASSLRAGRETQYF. CDR3 in DNA: TGTGCCAGCAGTTTAAGGGCGGGAAGAGAGACCCAGTACTTC.